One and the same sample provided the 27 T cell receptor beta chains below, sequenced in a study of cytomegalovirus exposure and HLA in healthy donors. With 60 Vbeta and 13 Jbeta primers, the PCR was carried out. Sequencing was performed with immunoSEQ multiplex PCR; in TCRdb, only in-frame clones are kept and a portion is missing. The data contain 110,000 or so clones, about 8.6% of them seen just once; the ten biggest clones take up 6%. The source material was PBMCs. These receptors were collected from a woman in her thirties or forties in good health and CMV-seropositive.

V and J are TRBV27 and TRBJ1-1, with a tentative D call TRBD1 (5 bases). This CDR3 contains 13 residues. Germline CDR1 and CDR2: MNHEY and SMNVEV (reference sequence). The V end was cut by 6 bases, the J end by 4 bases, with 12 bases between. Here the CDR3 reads CASSFAGGTEAFF. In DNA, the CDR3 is TGTGCCAGCAGCTTCGCGGGGGGCACTGAAGCTTTCTTT.

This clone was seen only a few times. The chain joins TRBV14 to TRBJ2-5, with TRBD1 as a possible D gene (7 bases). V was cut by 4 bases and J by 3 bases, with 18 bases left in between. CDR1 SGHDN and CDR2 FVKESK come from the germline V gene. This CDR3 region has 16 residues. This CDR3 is CASSLLRQGGKETQYF. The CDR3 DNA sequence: TGTGCCAGCAGCCTTTTAAGACAGGGAGGTAAAGAGACCCAGTACTTC.

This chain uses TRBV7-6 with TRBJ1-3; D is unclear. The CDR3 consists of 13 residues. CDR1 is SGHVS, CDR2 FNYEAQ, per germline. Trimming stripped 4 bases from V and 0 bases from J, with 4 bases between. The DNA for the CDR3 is TGTGCCAGCAGCTCATTCTCTGGAAACACCATATATTTT. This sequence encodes CASSSFSGNTIYF.

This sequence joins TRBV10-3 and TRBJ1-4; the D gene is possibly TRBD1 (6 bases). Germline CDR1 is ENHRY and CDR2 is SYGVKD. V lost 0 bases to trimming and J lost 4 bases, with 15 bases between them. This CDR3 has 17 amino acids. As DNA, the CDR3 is TGTGCCATCAGTGAGTCGATTAGGGGGAGAAATAATGAAAAACTGTTTTTT. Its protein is CAISESIRGRNNEKLFF.

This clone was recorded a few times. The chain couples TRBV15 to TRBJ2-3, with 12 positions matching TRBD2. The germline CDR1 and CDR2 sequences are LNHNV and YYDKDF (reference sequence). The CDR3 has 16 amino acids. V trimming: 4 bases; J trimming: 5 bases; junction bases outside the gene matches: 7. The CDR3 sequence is CATSTDPGLAGDTQYF. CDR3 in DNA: TGTGCCACCAGCACCGACCCGGGACTAGCGGGAGATACGCAGTATTTT.

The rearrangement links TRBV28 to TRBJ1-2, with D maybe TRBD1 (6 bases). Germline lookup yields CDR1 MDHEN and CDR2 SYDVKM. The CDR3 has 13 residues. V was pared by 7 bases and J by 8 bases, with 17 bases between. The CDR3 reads CASNPTGSRGYTF. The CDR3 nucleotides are TGTGCCAGCAACCCAACAGGGTCGCGGGGCTACACCTTC.

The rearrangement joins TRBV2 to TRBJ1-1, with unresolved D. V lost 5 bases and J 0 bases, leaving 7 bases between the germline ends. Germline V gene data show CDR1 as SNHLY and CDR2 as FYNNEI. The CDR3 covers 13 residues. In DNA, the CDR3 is TGTGCCAGCAGTTCAGAAATGAACACTGAAGCTTTCTTT. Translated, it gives CASSSEMNTEAFF. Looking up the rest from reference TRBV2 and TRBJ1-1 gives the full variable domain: EPEVTQTPSHQVTQMGQEVILRCVPISNHLYFYWYRQILGQKVEFLVSFYNNEISEKSEIFDDQFSVERPDGSNFTLKIRSTKLEDSAMYFCASSSEMNTEAFFGQGTRLTVV.

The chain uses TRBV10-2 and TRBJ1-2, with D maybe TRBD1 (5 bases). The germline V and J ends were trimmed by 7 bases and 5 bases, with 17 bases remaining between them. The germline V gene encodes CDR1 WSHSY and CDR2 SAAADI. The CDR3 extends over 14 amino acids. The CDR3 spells CASKPPRGVYGYTF. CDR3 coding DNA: TGCGCCAGCAAGCCCCCGCGGGGGGTTTATGGCTACACCTTC.

Here the CDR3 DNA reads TGTGCCACCAGCAGAGGGGACAGGGGGGCTTTCTTT. Protein: CATSRGDRGAFF. This rearrangement joins TRBV15 to TRBJ1-1; TRBD1 matches at 11 bases. Germline V gives CDR1 LNHNV, CDR2 YYDKDF (reference sequence). The CDR3 length is 12 residues. V lost 1 base and J lost 11; bases outside the gene matches: 0.

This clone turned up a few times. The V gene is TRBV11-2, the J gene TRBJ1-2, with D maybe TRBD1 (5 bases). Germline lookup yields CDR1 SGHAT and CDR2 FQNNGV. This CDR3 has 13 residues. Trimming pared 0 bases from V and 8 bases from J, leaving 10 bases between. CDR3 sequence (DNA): TGTGCCAGCAGCTTAGATCGGGGGAAAGGCTACACCTTC. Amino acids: CASSLDRGKGYTF. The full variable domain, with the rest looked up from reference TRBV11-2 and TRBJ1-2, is EAGVAQSPRYKIIEKRQSVAFWCNPISGHATLYWYQQILGQGPKLLIQFQNNGVVDDSQLPKDRFSAERLKGVDSTLKIQPAKLEDSAVYLCASSLDRGKGYTFGSGTRLTVV.

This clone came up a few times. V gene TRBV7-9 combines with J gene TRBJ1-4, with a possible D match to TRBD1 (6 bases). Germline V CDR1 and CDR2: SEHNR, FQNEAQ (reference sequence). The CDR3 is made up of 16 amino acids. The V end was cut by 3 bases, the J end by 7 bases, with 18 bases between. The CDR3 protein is CASSFPRGPGGEKLFF. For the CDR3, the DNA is TGTGCCAGCAGCTTCCCCCGGGGGCCGGGGGGTGAAAAACTGTTTTTT.

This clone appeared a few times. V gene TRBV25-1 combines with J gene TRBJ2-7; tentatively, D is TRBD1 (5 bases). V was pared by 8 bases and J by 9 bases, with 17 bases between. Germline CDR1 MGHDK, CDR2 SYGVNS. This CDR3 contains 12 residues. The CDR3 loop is CASQKDTRGQYF. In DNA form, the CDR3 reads TGTGCCAGCCAGAAGGACACTCGCGGGCAGTACTTC.

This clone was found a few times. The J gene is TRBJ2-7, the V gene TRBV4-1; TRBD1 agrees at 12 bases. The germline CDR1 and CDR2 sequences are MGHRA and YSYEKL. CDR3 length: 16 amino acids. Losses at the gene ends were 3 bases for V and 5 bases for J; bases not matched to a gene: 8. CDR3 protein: CASSHRAGTGGNEQYF. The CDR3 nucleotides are TGCGCCAGCAGCCACAGAGCCGGGACAGGGGGCAACGAGCAGTACTTC.

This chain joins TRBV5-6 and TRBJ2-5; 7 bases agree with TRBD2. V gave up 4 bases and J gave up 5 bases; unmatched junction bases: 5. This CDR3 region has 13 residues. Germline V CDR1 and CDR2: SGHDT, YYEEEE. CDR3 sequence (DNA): TGTGCCAGCAGCGCAGGACTAGGTGAGACCCAGTACTTC. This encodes CASSAGLGETQYF.

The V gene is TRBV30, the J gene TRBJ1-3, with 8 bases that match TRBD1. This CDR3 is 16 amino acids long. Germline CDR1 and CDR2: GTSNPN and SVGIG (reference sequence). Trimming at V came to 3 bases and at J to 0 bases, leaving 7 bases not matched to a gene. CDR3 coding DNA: TGTGCCTGGAGGGAACCCGACAGGGGCTCTGGAAACACCATATATTTT. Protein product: CAWREPDRGSGNTIYF.

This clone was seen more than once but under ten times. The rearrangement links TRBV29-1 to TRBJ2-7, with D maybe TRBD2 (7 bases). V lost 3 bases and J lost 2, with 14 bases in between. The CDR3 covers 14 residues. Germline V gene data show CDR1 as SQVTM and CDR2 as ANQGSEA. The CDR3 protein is CSVEGGRGTYEQYF. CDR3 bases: TGCAGCGTTGAGGGGGGGCGAGGAACCTACGAGCAGTACTTC.

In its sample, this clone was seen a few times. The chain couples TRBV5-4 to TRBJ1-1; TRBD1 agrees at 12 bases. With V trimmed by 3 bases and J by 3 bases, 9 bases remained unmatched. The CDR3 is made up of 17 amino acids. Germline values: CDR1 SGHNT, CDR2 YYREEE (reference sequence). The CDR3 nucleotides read TGTGCCAGCAGCTGGGGGACAGGGGGCTCTGGAGACACTGAAGCTTTCTTT. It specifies CASSWGTGGSGDTEAFF.

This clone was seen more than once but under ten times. CDR3 nucleotides: TGTGCCAGCAGCTTGGGAGTCGGAGAAGGGAACACTGAAGCTTTCTTT. This encodes CASSLGVGEGNTEAFF. This sequence joins TRBV5-8 and TRBJ1-1; D remains ambiguous. Germline assignment: CDR1 SGHTS and CDR2 YDEGEE. Between the trimmed V and J ends, which lost 0 bases and 1 base, there was a span of 13 bases. The CDR3 is 16 residues long. Looking up the rest from reference TRBV5-8 and TRBJ1-1 gives the full variable domain: EAGVTQSPTHLIKTRGQQATLRCSPISGHTSVYWYQQALGLGLQFLLWYDEGEERNRGNFPPRFSGRQFPNYSSELNVNALELEDSALYLCASSLGVGEGNTEAFFGQGTRLTVV.

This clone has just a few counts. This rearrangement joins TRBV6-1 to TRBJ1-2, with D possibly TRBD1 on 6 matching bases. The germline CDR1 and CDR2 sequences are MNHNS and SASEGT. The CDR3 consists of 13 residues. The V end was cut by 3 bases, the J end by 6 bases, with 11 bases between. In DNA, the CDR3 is TGTGCCAGCAGTGATAACCAGGGGCATGGCTACACCTTC. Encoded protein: CASSDNQGHGYTF.

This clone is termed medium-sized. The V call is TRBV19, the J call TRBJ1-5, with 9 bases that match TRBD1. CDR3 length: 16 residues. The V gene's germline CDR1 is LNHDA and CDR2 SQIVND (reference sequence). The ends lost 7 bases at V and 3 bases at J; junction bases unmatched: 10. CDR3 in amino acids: CASKSGTGYFNQPQHF. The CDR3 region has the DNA TGTGCCAGTAAGAGTGGGACAGGGTATTTCAATCAGCCCCAGCATTTT.

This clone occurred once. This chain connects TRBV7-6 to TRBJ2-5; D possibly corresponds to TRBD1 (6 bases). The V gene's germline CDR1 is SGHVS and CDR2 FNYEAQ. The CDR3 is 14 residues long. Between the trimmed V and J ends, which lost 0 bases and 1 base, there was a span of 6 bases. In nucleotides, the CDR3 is TGTGCCAGCAGCTTAGCAGGGGGCCAAGAGACCCAGTACTTC. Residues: CASSLAGGQETQYF.

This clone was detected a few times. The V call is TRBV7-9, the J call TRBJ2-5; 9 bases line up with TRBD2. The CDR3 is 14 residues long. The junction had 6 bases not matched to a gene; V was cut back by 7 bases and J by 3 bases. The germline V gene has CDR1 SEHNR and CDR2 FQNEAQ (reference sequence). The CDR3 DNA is TGTGCCAGCATCTCTAGCGGGGTAGAAGAGACCCAGTACTTC. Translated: CASISSGVEETQYF. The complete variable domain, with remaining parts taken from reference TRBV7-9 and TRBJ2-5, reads DTGVSQNPRHKITKRGQNVTFRCDPISEHNRLYWYRQTLGQGPEFLTYFQNEAQLEKSRLLSDRFSAERPKGSFSTLEIQRTEQGDSAMYLCASISSGVEETQYFGPGTRLLVL.

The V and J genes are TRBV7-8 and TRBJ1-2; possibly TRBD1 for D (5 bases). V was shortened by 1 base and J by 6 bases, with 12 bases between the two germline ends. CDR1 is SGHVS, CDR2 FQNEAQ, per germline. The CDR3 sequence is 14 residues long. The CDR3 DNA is TGTGCCAGCAGCTTAGGGGGCTATACGCATGGCTACACCTTC. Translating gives CASSLGGYTHGYTF. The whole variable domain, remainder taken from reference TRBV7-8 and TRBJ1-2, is GAGVSQSPRYKVAKRGQDVALRCDPISGHVSLFWYQQALGQGPEFLTYFQNEAQLDKSGLPSDRFFAERPEGSVSTLKIQRTQQEDSAVYLCASSLGGYTHGYTFGSGTRLTVV.

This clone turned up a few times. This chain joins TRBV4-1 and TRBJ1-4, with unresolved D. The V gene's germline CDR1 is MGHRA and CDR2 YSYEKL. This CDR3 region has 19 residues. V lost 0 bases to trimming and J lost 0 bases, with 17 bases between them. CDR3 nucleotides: TGCGCCAGCAGCCAAGAAGGTGCAGCGAGAACCTCAACTAATGAAAAACTGTTTTTT. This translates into CASSQEGAARTSTNEKLFF.

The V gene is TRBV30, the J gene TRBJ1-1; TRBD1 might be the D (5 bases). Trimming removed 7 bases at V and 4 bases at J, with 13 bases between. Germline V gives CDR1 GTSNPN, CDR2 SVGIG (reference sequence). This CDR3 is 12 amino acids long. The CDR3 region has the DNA TGTGCCTCGCAGGGCCAGGGCACTGAAGCTTTCTTT. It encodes CASQGQGTEAFF.

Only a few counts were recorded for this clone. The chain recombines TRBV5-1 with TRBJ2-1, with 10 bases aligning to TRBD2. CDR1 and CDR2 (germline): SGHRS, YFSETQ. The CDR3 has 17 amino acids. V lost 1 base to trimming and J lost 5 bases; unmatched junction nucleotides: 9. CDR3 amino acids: CASSLFPSGGTHNEQFF. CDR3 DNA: TGCGCCAGCAGCTTGTTCCCTAGCGGGGGAACCCACAATGAGCAGTTCTTC.

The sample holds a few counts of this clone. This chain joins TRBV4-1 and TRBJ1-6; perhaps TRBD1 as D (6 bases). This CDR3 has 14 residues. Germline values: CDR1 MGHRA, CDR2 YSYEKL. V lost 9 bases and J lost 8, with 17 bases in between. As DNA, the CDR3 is TGCGCCAGTTCGATTCGGGGGGCGGATTCACCCCTCCACTTT. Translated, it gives CASSIRGADSPLHF.